Included here is one T cell receptor beta chain sequence, with context. This specimen comes from a study of technical replicates of blood from a handful of donors. V gave up 10 bases and J gave up 0 bases, with 12 bases separating them. Germline V CDR1 and CDR2: MNHEY, SVGAGI. CDR3 length equals 13 residues. Profiled with immunoSEQ multiplex PCR; TCRdb holds only in-frame clones, not every one. The table shows about 49,000 clones, with approximately 90% occurring only once. Sequencing was done on a sample of PBMCs. This chain links TRBV6-5 with TRBJ1-1; D not resolved. The TCR sequence derives from a human donor in good health. Some clones in this sample may be carry-over from other donors' samples. The DNA for the CDR3 is TGTGCCACAACGAACTCCATGAACACTGAAGCTTTCTTT. It codes for CATTNSMNTEAFF.